Listed below are T cell receptor beta chains from one sample, sequenced in a study of blood T cell repertoires in COVID-19. The protocol was immunoSEQ multiplex PCR, while the TCRdb copy is restricted to in-frame clones and leaves out a portion. The sample has 60,000 or so clones, about nine tenths seen once. The sample was peripheral blood. These receptors all come from a human donor with acute or convalescent COVID-19. The donor label of this sample is uncertain. The CDR3 runs from the conserved cysteine through the conserved F or W. The D gene is left open where the match is weak. Not every row has a clone size; where given, it reads once, few, many or a size class.

cdr3_nt,cdr3_aa,v_call,j_call,d_call,clone_size
TGTGCCAGCAGCAAGACTAGCGGGAGGGCCACAGATACGCAGTATTTT,CASSKTSGRATDTQYF,TRBV5-4,TRBJ2-3,TRBD2,NA
TGCGCCAGCAGCTTGGTGGGCTCCATGAACACTGAAGCTTTCTTT,CASSLVGSMNTEAFF,TRBV5-1,TRBJ1-1,NA,few
TGTGCCAGCAGCCCCAGGACAGGCGACCCTTCCTACGAGCAGTACTTC,CASSPRTGDPSYEQYF,TRBV5-6,TRBJ2-7,TRBD1,NA
TGTGCCAGCAGCTTGGGCCGATCCACAGATACGCAGTATTTT,CASSLGRSTDTQYF,TRBV11-2,TRBJ2-3,NA,NA
TGCAGTGCCCCGGACAGCCACGAGCAGTACTTC,CSAPDSHEQYF,TRBV20-1,TRBJ2-7,NA,NA
TGTGCTAGCAGCTTAGCCCCCCCCACTAGCGGGAGTTCCTACGAGCAGTACTTC,CASSLAPPTSGSSYEQYF,TRBV7-7,TRBJ2-7,TRBD2,NA
TGTGCCAGCCAACAGGACAGGGGGCTCTACAATGAGCAGTTCTTC,CASQQDRGLYNEQFF,TRBV18,TRBJ2-1,TRBD1,NA
TGTGCCATCAGGGAGAGGAGTTCTACTTACAATGAGCAGTTCTTC,CAIRERSSTYNEQFF,TRBV10-3,TRBJ2-1,NA,NA
TGTGCCAGTACCCCGGTGGAGGCCGGCACCGGGGAGCTGTTTTTT,CASTPVEAGTGELFF,TRBV19,TRBJ2-2,NA,NA
TGTGCCACCAGCAGAGATTGGGACTATAGAAACACCATATATTTT,CATSRDWDYRNTIYF,TRBV15,TRBJ1-3,NA,NA
TGTGCCAGCAGTCCCCGGCAGGGCAAGGGGGAAAAACTGTTTTTT,CASSPRQGKGEKLFF,TRBV28,TRBJ1-4,NA,NA
TGTGCCATCAGTGCGTCCCTAGAAGGATTCGCTAACTATGGCTACACCTTC,CAISASLEGFANYGYTF,TRBV10-3,TRBJ1-2,NA,NA
TGCAGCGTGCCCAGGGATGCGGCGAGGAGCTATGGCTACACCTTC,CSVPRDAARSYGYTF,TRBV29-1,TRBJ1-2,NA,NA
TGTGCCAGCGGCGCGGGACGGGAGTATGGTGAGCAGTTCTTC,CASGAGREYGEQFF,TRBV27,TRBJ2-1,NA,NA
TGTGCCAGCAGCAAGGCACGGGGTTTCGCCAAAAACATTCAGTACTTC,CASSKARGFAKNIQYF,TRBV21-1,TRBJ2-4,NA,NA
TGCGCCAGCAGTCAATCAAGGGGATATAGCAATCAGCCCCAGCATTTT,CASSQSRGYSNQPQHF,TRBV23-1,TRBJ1-5,NA,NA
TGTGCCAGCAGTTTATTTGGGACACAGAGCTCCTATAATTCACCCCTCCACTTT,CASSLFGTQSSYNSPLHF,TRBV27,TRBJ1-6,NA,NA
TGTGCCAGCAGTGAAGCATCCCGGACTAACCGCTTC,CASSEASRTNRF,TRBV2,TRBJ1-2,NA,NA
TGCAGCGTTGGGCATACCCAAGAGACCCAGTACTTC,CSVGHTQETQYF,TRBV29-1,TRBJ2-5,NA,NA
TGCGCCAGCAGCCCTGAGGTCCCCAATGAAAAACTGTTTTTT,CASSPEVPNEKLFF,TRBV5-1,TRBJ1-4,NA,NA
TGTGCCAGCAGGAAGGACAGGGCGGACGAGACCCAGTACTTC,CASRKDRADETQYF,TRBV6-6,TRBJ2-5,TRBD1,NA
TGCGCCAGCAGTGAGCCCTCGCCCCCGGCGGGCCCGAACACCGGGGAGCTGTTTTTT,CASSEPSPPAGPNTGELFF,TRBV10-1,TRBJ2-2,NA,NA
TGCGCCAGCAGCTCTCCTAGCGGGCGGGCCGGGGAGACCCAGTACTTC,CASSSPSGRAGETQYF,TRBV4-1,TRBJ2-5,TRBD2,NA
TGTGCCAGCGACCCCGACAGGGGCGGATACAATGAGCAGTTCTTC,CASDPDRGGYNEQFF,TRBV2,TRBJ2-1,TRBD1,NA
TGTGCCAGCACAAACAGGGTTGCCGGGGAGCTGTTTTTT,CASTNRVAGELFF,TRBV28,TRBJ2-2,NA,NA
TGTGCCAGCAGCCAGCCAAAACGGACTAGCTTGAATGAGCAGTTCTTC,CASSQPKRTSLNEQFF,TRBV3-1/TRBV3-2,TRBJ2-1,TRBD2,NA
TGTGCCAGCAGTTTAGGCAGGGGCTCTCTCTCTGGGGCCAACGTCCTGACTTTC,CASSLGRGSLSGANVLTF,TRBV27,TRBJ2-6,NA,once
TGTGCCAGCAGCTCTCCGGGACACAGCGCAGATACGCAGTATTTT,CASSSPGHSADTQYF,TRBV5-4,TRBJ2-3,NA,NA
TGTGCCAGCAGGCCAACAGGGGCCAAAAACATTCAGTACTTC,CASRPTGAKNIQYF,TRBV28,TRBJ2-4,NA,NA
TGTGCCAGCAGCAGAGGACAGGGCTTCACAGATACGCAGTATTTT,CASSRGQGFTDTQYF,TRBV6-4,TRBJ2-3,TRBD1,NA
TGTGCCAGCAGTGTGCGGGGGACCGGGGAGCTGTTTTTT,CASSVRGTGELFF,TRBV2,TRBJ2-2,TRBD2,NA
TGTGCCACCAGTGACGGCCGCGGGGGGACGCAGTATTTT,CATSDGRGGTQYF,TRBV24-1,TRBJ2-3,TRBD2,NA
TGTGCCAGCAGCGAGGGACTGAACTATGGCTACACCTTC,CASSEGLNYGYTF,TRBV28,TRBJ1-2,NA,NA
TGTGCTAGCAGCTTAACAGCGGGAGGAGAGACCCAGTACTTC,CASSLTAGGETQYF,TRBV7-7,TRBJ2-5,TRBD2,NA
TGCGCCAGCAGCCCCTTGACAGGGACAGGGCGTTCCTTTGAGCAGTTCTTC,CASSPLTGTGRSFEQFF,TRBV4-1,TRBJ2-1,TRBD1,NA
TGTGCCAGCAATACAGGCATTAGCGGGGGAGACACCGGGGAGCTGTTTTTT,CASNTGISGGDTGELFF,TRBV19,TRBJ2-2,TRBD2,few
TGTGCCAGTAGCGACAGGGGGGACACCGGGGAGCTGTTTTTT,CASSDRGDTGELFF,TRBV19,TRBJ2-2,TRBD1,NA